This T cell receptor beta chain was captured in a study of beta chain features in type 1 diabetes. Study background: Over all samples combined, about 100,000,000 sorted cells were examined.

Expressed TCRB transcripts were sequenced, since all the RNA that had been isolated was reverse transcribed. About 4 million reads was the average for naive, central memory and regulatory T cell samples. Assay: immunoSEQ multiplex PCR; the TCRdb copy retains only in-frame clones and omits some. The sample shows 150,000 to 200,000 clones, about 10% of them seen only once. The CDR3 is 18 residues long. Germline CDR1 reads LNHDA; CDR2 reads SQIVND (reference sequence). Trimming cost V 1 base and J 0 bases; bases outside gene matches: 11. The table lists this clone with a count of one. The target antigen is unknown. Study-wide results and limits: Among patients with Type 1 diabetes, TCRB CDR3s were moderately but significantly shorter in every one of the four CD4+ subsets.

Once sorted, every population was more than 95% pure. Input material: central memory CD4+ T cells from blood. The clonotype originates from a woman aged 25-40 years with type 1 diabetes. The chain has TRBV19 and TRBJ1-1; 7 bases line up with TRBD1. DNA for the CDR3: TGTGCCAGTAGTATAGTTCGGGCCGACAGGGTCATGAACACTGAAGCTTTCTTT. It yields the protein CASSIVRADRVMNTEAFF.